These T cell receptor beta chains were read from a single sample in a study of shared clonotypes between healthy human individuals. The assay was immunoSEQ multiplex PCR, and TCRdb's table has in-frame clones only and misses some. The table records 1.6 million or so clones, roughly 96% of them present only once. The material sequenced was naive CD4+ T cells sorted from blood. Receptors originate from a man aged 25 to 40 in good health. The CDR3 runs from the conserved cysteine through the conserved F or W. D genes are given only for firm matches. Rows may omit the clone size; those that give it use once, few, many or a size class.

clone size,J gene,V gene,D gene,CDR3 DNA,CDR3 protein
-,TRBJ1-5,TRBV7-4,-,TGTGCCAGCAGCTTTCCCCCGACGGATAGCAATCAGCCCCAGCATTTT,CASSFPPTDSNQPQHF
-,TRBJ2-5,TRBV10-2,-,TGCGCCAGCAGTGAGTCAGGGGTCTCGGGGACCCAGTACTTC,CASSESGVSGTQYF
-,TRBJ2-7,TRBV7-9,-,TGTGCCAGCAGCTTAATCTTGCGCGAGCAGTACTTC,CASSLILREQYF
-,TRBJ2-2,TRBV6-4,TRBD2,TGTGCCAGCAGGGGTAGCGGGGGCACCGGGGAGCTGTTTTTT,CASRGSGGTGELFF
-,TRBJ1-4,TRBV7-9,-,TGTGCCAGCAGCCCACTGGGTCGGGAAGGTGAAAAACTGTTTTTT,CASSPLGREGEKLFF
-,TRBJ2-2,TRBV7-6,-,TGTGCCAGCAGCTTAGTGGGGGGGCTCACCGGGGAGCTGTTTTTT,CASSLVGGLTGELFF
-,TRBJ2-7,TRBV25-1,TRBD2,TGTGCCAGCAGTGATTATACGGGACTAGCGGGGCCGTCGTACTTC,CASSDYTGLAGPSYF
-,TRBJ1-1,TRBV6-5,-,TGTGCCAGCAGTCAAGATGGAATACCGAACACTGAAGCTTTCTTT,CASSQDGIPNTEAFF
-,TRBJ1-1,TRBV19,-,TGTGCCAGTAGGACTCAGGGCGACACTGAAGCTTTCTTT,CASRTQGDTEAFF
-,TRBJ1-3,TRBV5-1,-,TGCGCCAGCAGCTTGGGGGACTCCCATGCTAGGAACACCATATATTTT,CASSLGDSHARNTIYF
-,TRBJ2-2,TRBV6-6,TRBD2,TGTGCCAGTCTAGCGGCGAACACCGGGGAGCTGTTTTTT,CASLAANTGELFF
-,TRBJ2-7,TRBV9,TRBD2,TGTGCCAGCAGCGTAGCGGGAGGGCCCTGGGAGCAGTACTTC,CASSVAGGPWEQYF
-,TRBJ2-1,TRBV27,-,TGTGCCAGCAGGAGGGAGGTCTCTAATGAGCAGTTCTTC,CASRREVSNEQFF
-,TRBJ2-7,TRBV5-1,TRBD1,TGCGCCAGCAGCCCCTACCCCGGGACAGGGTCGGACGAGCAGTACTTC,CASSPYPGTGSDEQYF
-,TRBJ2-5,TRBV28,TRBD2,TGTGCCAGCACCCCCGGGACTAGCGGGAGGTACGTACAAGAGACCCAGTACTTC,CASTPGTSGRYVQETQYF
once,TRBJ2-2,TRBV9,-,TGTGCCAGCAGCGTAGTTGGAGGTTCGGGACGTTACACCGGGGAGCTGTTTTTT,CASSVVGGSGRYTGELFF
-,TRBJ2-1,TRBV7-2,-,TGTGCCAGCAGCCCCGGTAATGAGCAGTTCTTC,CASSPGNEQFF
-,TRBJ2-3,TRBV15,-,TGTGCCACACGCGGCGGGGTCGTTGCAGATACGCAGTATTTT,CATRGGVVADTQYF
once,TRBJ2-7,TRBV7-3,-,TGTGCCAGCAGCTTAGGATTGAGGCCAGGTCACGAGCAGTACTTC,CASSLGLRPGHEQYF
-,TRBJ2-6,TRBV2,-,TGTGCCAGCAGTGAATACAGGTCTGGGGCCAACGTCCTGACTTTC,CASSEYRSGANVLTF
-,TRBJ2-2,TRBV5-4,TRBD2,TGTGCCAGCAGCTTGGGACTAGCGGGAGGAACCGGGGAGCTGTTTTTT,CASSLGLAGGTGELFF
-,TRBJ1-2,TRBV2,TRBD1,TGTGCCAGCAGTGAGGACAGGAACTATGGCTACACCTTC,CASSEDRNYGYTF
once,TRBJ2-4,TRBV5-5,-,TGTGCCAGCAGCGACTGGTCAGGGTCCAAAAACATTCAGTACTTC,CASSDWSGSKNIQYF
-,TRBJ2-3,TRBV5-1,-,TGCGCCAGCAGCTTGGGGCTTAGCCCCCCCAGAGATACGCAGTATTTT,CASSLGLSPPRDTQYF
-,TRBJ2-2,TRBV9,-,TGTGCCAGCAGCGTTCGGGCGACGAACACCGGGGAGCTGTTTTTT,CASSVRATNTGELFF
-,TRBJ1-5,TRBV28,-,TGTGCCAGCAGAAACCCCCCTGTGACACAGTATAGCAATCAGCCCCAGCATTTT,CASRNPPVTQYSNQPQHF
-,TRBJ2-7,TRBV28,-,TGTGCCAGCAGTACACCTGGACAGCAGTACGAGCAGTACTTC,CASSTPGQQYEQYF
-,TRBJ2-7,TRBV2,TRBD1,TGTGCCAGCAGTCCCGACAGGGGTTACGAGCAGTACTTC,CASSPDRGYEQYF
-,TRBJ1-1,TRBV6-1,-,TGTGCCAGCAGTGAACCCCCCAGGCAGTCGAACACTGAAGCTTTCTTT,CASSEPPRQSNTEAFF
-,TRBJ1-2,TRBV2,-,TGTGCCAGCAGTGAAGCGGTTCACAGCACCTATGGCTACACCTTC,CASSEAVHSTYGYTF
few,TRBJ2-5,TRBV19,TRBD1,TGTGCCAGTAGTCTACGGACAGGGCAAGAGACCCAGTACTTC,CASSLRTGQETQYF
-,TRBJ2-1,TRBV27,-,TGTGCCAGCAGTTTCTTAAGCGGTTCCTACAATGAGCAGTTCTTC,CASSFLSGSYNEQFF
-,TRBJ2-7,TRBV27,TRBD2,TGTGCCAGCAGTAGAGGTAGCGGGCTGTCCTACGAGCAGTACTTC,CASSRGSGLSYEQYF
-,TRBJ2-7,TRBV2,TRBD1,TGTGCCAGCAATCTCCACAGAGGGGGCCGTAGGAGCTCCTACGAGCAGTACTTC,CASNLHRGGRRSSYEQYF
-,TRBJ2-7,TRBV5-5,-,TGTGCCAGCAGCTCCCCGAGGGGAATCGCGCGTTCCCTCGAGCAGTACTTC,CASSSPRGIARSLEQYF
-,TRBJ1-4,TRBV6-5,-,TGTGCCAGCAGTTACGGGACGGCGGCTAGAAAACTGTTTTTT,CASSYGTAARKLFF
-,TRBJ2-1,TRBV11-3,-,TGTGCCAGCAGCTTAGATGAATCGAAGAAGAGCTCCTACAATGAGCAGTTCTTC,CASSLDESKKSSYNEQFF
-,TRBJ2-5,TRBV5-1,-,TGCGCCAGCAGCGAGGGACACGCTAAAGAGACCCAGTACTTC,CASSEGHAKETQYF
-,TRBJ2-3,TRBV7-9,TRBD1,TGTGCCAGCAGCTTAGGACAGGGGGTCCCCACAGATACGCAGTATTTT,CASSLGQGVPTDTQYF
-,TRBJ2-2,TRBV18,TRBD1,TGTGCCAGCTCACCACGGTCGACAGGGGGAAATACCGGGGAGCTGTTTTTT,CASSPRSTGGNTGELFF